The rows below give T cell receptor beta chains drawn from one sample of a study of cytomegalovirus exposure and HLA in healthy donors. Clones were read by immunoSEQ multiplex PCR, and TCRdb kept only the in-frame ones, dropping some. Its table records roughly 220,000 clones. Sequencing used PBMCs. The source is a girl aged 2-10 years in good health and CMV-seropositive. Both conserved end residues are trimmed from each CDR3. Each record gives: J gene, V gene, CDR3 protein.

>TRBJ1-1|TRBV6-6
ASSYPRGGTEAF
>TRBJ1-2|TRBV2
ARRGGPNYGYT
>TRBJ1-2|TRBV23-1
ASSNQGTDTYGYT
>TRBJ2-5|TRBV2
ASSPGGQGGQETQY
>TRBJ2-7|TRBV6-5
ASSQGLAEPYEQY
>TRBJ2-7|TRBV25-1
ASSLRDRGSQY
>TRBJ1-2|TRBV29-1
SVLGQGRGNYGYT
>TRBJ1-2|TRBV10-1
ASTERRLNGYT
>TRBJ2-5|TRBV27
ASSLSPGGKETQY
>TRBJ1-3|TRBV28
ASSLFAGLYFGNTIY
>TRBJ1-5|TRBV18
ASSADSNQPQH
>TRBJ1-5|TRBV15
ATSSIDRWPQH
>TRBJ2-4|TRBV29-1
SSTPFPPTSGVTVDIQY
>TRBJ1-4|TRBV28
AIMGRGIEKLF
>.|TRBV5-1
ASSHIWGLAGPNEQY
>TRBJ2-5|TRBV4-1
ASRETSGTLGTQY
>TRBJ2-3|TRBV14
ASSQTGADTQY
>TRBJ2-2|TRBV7-7
ASSPGQGIGSGELF
>TRBJ1-2|TRBV29-1
SVSTGSDYGYT
>TRBJ1-5|TRBV28
ASSLSAGSENQPQH
>TRBJ2-1|TRBV9
ASSAGGREEQF
>TRBJ2-1|TRBV19
ASSGHTSGAVNEQF
>TRBJ2-7|TRBV6-5
ASRAGAGEQY
>TRBJ1-5|TRBV6-1
ASNPTGRNQPQH
>TRBJ2-5|TRBV27
ASGTTGGQETQY
>TRBJ2-5|TRBV5-1
ASSGGLAGRVQETQY
>TRBJ2-1|TRBV7-9
ASSLSPEQF
>TRBJ1-4|TRBV27
ASTPNGHRVKEKLF
>TRBJ2-2|TRBV2
ASSGLAGTGTGELF
>TRBJ1-1|TRBV28
ASWGGPTEAF
>TRBJ2-2|TRBV28
ASSLKGTSGTNTGELF
>TRBJ2-4|TRBV5-1
ASSGGTTFWDIQY
>TRBJ1-2|TRBV28
ASRPHYVWGDGYT
>TRBJ1-3|TRBV28
ASSSGQISGNTIY
>TRBJ2-1|TRBV11-3
ASSLGAVNEQF
>TRBJ1-2|TRBV28
ASGPGQLYYGYT
>TRBJ2-7|TRBV15
ATSSSGTGPYEQY
>TRBJ2-3|TRBV21-1
ASSKSGASTDTQY
>TRBJ2-3|TRBV6-4
ASSDSFVRGRTDTQY
>TRBJ2-7|TRBV7-3
ASSLTHGEGQY